The 7 T cell receptor beta chains below were found in one sample sequenced in a study of Ad26.COV2.S vaccination and SARS-CoV-2 variants. The repertoire was sequenced with immunoSEQ multiplex PCR; TCRdb's copy has only in-frame clones and lacks some. This sample has 380,000 or so clones; around four fifths occur once, and the top ten carry approximately 7.8%. Treatment specified: some 20 received Ad26.COV2.S at low or high dose, single or two shots; a few received placebo; per-sample allocation not given. Day 63 following the first vaccine or placebo injection was when the samples were taken. The input for sequencing was peripheral blood, taken in a trial of Ad26.COV2.S vaccine versus placebo. These receptors all come from a person between 18 and 60 years old who received the Ad26.COV2.S COVID-19 vaccine or a placebo.

The gene calls are TRBV13 and TRBJ2-3; TRBD1 aligns across 7 bases. The CDR3 consists of 17 residues. The V and J ends lost 3 bases and 0 bases, in that order; junction bases with no gene match: 9. Germline values: CDR1 PRHDT, CDR2 FYEKMQ (reference sequence). The chain's CDR3 is CASSFLPQGVSTDTQYF. CDR3 nucleotides: TGTGCCAGCAGCTTCCTTCCTCAGGGGGTTAGCACAGATACGCAGTATTTT.

The count of this clone is one. The CDR3 spells CASDRTAARTDTQYF. As DNA, the CDR3 is TGTGCCAGCGACCGGACAGCCGCTCGCACAGATACGCAGTATTTT. The chain recombines TRBV2 with TRBJ2-3; maybe TRBD1 (6 bases). The V end lost 8 bases, the J end lost 1 base, and 16 bases lay between the germline ends. CDR3 length: 15 amino acids. CDR1 SNHLY and CDR2 FYNNEI come from the germline V gene.

V is TRBV6-5 and J is TRBJ1-3; possible D gene TRBD1, 5 bases. This CDR3 has 15 residues. CDR1 MNHEY and CDR2 SVGAGI come from the germline V gene. With 7 bases removed from V and 0 bases from J, the gap between germline ends came to 13 bases. In DNA, the CDR3 is TGTGCCAGCACTCACCGGGGGTTCTCTGGAAACACCATATATTTT. Protein product: CASTHRGFSGNTIYF.

The chain couples TRBV20-1 to TRBJ2-7; D unclear. CDR1 DFQATT and CDR2 SNEGSKA come from the germline V gene (reference sequence). Trimming removed 4 bases at V and 6 bases at J, with 10 bases between. The CDR3 runs 11 residues. The CDR3 spells CSATQGVEQYF. The CDR3 region has the DNA TGCAGTGCTACACAAGGAGTCGAGCAGTACTTC.

The J gene is TRBJ1-2, the V gene TRBV9; 7 bases line up with TRBD1. Germline assignment: CDR1 SGDLS and CDR2 YYNGEE. V shed 3 bases, J shed 4 bases, and the junction held 12 bases outside the gene matches. This CDR3 comprises 16 residues. The CDR3 spells CASSASTGDGVYGYTF. The CDR3 nucleotides are TGTGCCAGCAGCGCTTCTACAGGGGATGGGGTCTATGGCTACACCTTC.

The V and J genes are TRBV9 and TRBJ2-7, with 8 nucleotides matching TRBD1. V dropped 0 bases and J dropped 2; count of bases not matched to a gene: 7. This CDR3 spans 16 amino acids. Germline V lookup: CDR1 SGDLS, CDR2 YYNGEE. CDR3 sequence reads: CASSVAVTGEAYEQYF. In DNA, the CDR3 is TGTGCCAGCAGCGTAGCAGTGACAGGGGAGGCCTACGAGCAGTACTTC.

This chain joins TRBV18 and TRBJ1-4, with D uncertain. V shed 6 bases and J shed 9 bases, with 20 bases lying between them. The germline V gene encodes CDR1 KGHSH and CDR2 LQKENI. The CDR3 runs 15 residues. CDR3 sequence reads: CASSDADGSVQKLFF. Written as DNA, the CDR3 is TGTGCCAGCTCCGACGCCGACGGCTCCGTACAAAAACTGTTTTTT.